This TCR beta chain stems from a study of blood T cell repertoires in COVID-19. Overall study: Samples came from the United States, Italy and Spain, spanning acute and convalescent COVID-19.

In the study's own analysis: Cell counts per sample came from amplifying reference gene primers. Repertoires were generated with immunoSEQ multiplex PCR, while TCRdb's copy carries only in-frame clones and drops some. The V and J calls and clone size come from that table; D and trimming were worked out from the DNA. The table includes more than 250,000 clones, approximately 90% detected once. CDR1 and CDR2 (germline): SGHAT, FQNNGV. The trim removed 5 bases at V and 0 bases at J, leaving 3 bases unmatched. CDR3 length equals 15 residues. Remarks on this clone: This may arise from a read error, as a much more abundant clone is one base away.

The V gene is TRBV11-2, the J gene TRBJ2-7, with TRBD2 matching 11 bases. Source material: PBMCs or T cells enriched from blood (not recorded which). The TCR comes from a woman aged 25-40 years who had recovered from COVID-19. CDR3 region: CASSPTSGSSYEQYF. The CDR3 coding sequence is TGTGCCAGCAGCCCCACTAGCGGGAGCTCCTACGAGCAGTACTTC.